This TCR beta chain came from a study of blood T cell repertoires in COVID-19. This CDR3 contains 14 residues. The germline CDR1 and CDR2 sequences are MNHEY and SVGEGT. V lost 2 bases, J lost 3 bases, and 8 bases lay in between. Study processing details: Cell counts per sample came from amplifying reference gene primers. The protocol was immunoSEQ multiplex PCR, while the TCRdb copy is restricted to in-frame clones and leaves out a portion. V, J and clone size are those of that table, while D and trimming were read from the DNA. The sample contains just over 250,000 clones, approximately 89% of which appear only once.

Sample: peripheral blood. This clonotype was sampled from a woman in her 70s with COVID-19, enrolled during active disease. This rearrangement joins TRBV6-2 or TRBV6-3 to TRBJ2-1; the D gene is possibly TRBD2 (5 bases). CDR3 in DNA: TGTGCCAGCAGTTACGGAGGAGGCTACAATGAGCAGTTCTTC. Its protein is CASSYGGGYNEQFF.